These 3 T cell receptor beta chains originate from one sample sequenced in a study of blood T cell repertoires in COVID-19. TCRdb's table, derived via immunoSEQ multiplex PCR, lists solely in-frame clones and lacks some. The table has a few hundred thousand clones, about 87% seen once. The sample comprised PBMCs or T cells enriched from blood (not recorded which). The source of these receptors is a man in his thirties or forties who had recovered from COVID-19.

The chain joins TRBV18 to TRBJ2-5, with D possibly TRBD1 on 6 matching bases. V lost 6 bases, J lost 2 bases, and 10 bases lay in between. This CDR3 region has 13 residues. Germline assignment: CDR1 KGHSH and CDR2 LQKENI. The CDR3 sequence is CASSRRGQETQYF. DNA for the CDR3: TGTGCCAGCTCCCGCAGGGGACAAGAGACCCAGTACTTC.

V and J are TRBV5-1 and TRBJ1-2; TRBD1 might be the D (6 bases). Trimming took off 2 bases at V and 6 bases at J, with 17 bases between the two ends. Germline CDR1 and CDR2: SGHRS and YFSETQ. The CDR3 spans 15 residues. The CDR3 DNA reads TGCGCCAGCAGCTTACAGGGTCAGGGATGGGATGGCTACACCTTC. It encodes CASSLQGQGWDGYTF.

This clone has a handful of counts. This chain links TRBV28 with TRBJ1-1, with 9 bases identical to TRBD1. The V gene's germline CDR1 is MDHEN and CDR2 SYDVKM. The CDR3 runs 16 residues. After removal of 6 bases from V and 1 base from J, the junction contained 9 bases not matched to a gene. The CDR3 sequence: CASSTTDRGSNTEAFF. Here the CDR3 DNA reads TGTGCCAGCAGCACAACTGACAGGGGGTCGAACACTGAAGCTTTCTTT.